This TCR beta chain originates from a study of cytomegalovirus exposure and HLA in healthy donors. The overall study: An analysis done earlier identified almost 120 million unique TCR beta sequences from roughly 190 million T cells. Study-wide points: TCR beta V- and J-gene trimming, according to a later analysis, was linked to a missense DCLRE1C variant. Researchers counted around 160 TCR beta chains as cytomegalovirus-associated. In vitro, a few CMV-associated chains proved specific for CMV antigens.

V trimming: 6 bases; J trimming: 2 bases; junction bases outside the gene matches: 3. Germline lookup yields CDR1 SNHLY and CDR2 FYNNEI. This CDR3 has 14 residues. A note on this clone: Its antigen is not known.

The PCR was carried out with 60 Vbeta primers and 13 Jbeta primers. Data came from immunoSEQ multiplex PCR; TCRdb stores just in-frame clones and leaves some out. In the table there are about 130,000 clones, around 77% of which are singletons. Source material: PBMCs. The V and J genes are TRBV2 and TRBJ2-5; 10 nucleotides match TRBD1. The sequence was obtained from a man aged 25-45 years in good health and CMV-seronegative. CDR3 region: CASSGQGEQETQYF. The DNA of the CDR3 is TGTGCCAGCAGCGGACAGGGGGAACAAGAGACCCAGTACTTC.